The TCR beta chain under discussion was sequenced for a study of T cell responses to AZD1222 COVID-19 vaccine. Study-wide background: Analysis merged second doses at about 4 or about 12 weeks. The study's findings and limits: In the spike-specific TCR repertoire, nearly half reportedly target unmutated variant regions.

The CDR3 is 14 residues long. Germline V gene data show CDR1 as SEHNR and CDR2 as FQNEAQ (reference sequence). V was cut by 5 bases and J by 6 bases, with 14 bases left in between. In regard to this clone: No antigen is known for it.

The repertoire was sequenced with immunoSEQ multiplex PCR; TCRdb's copy has only in-frame clones and lacks some. The top ten hold just under 5% of the sample, which has tens of thousands of clones, over 85% seen once. This sample comprised peripheral blood, obtained on day 0 of AZD1222 vaccination. This receptor was taken from an adult in good health. The rearrangement links TRBV7-9 to TRBJ2-4, with a weak D call TRBD1 (6 bases). The CDR3 DNA is TGTGCCAGCAGCGTACCAGAAGGGGGAAACATTCAGTACTTC. Translation: CASSVPEGGNIQYF.